This entry concerns a single T cell receptor beta chain. Many counts were recorded for this clonotype. No much larger clone is present one base from it, and per-base qualities are unavailable. The treatment or condition label on this specimen signifies: live attenuated yellow fever vaccine strain. PBMCs were isolated from peripheral blood using a standard Ficoll-Paque protocol. RNA from sorted memory subsets was extracted with the RNeasy Micro Kit. Synthesis of TCR cDNA relied on 5'RACE template switching, a step that introduced a universal primer site along with unique molecular identifiers. Priming for cDNA synthesis came from both the TCR alpha and TCR beta constant segments. Two PCR steps were used to amplify libraries, with sample barcodes and sequencing adapters being added in the second step. Sequencing of libraries was performed on Illumina HiSeq 2500 (2x100 bp) or NovaSeq (2x150 bp). As for the original processing: MIGEC was used to demultiplex reads and collapse the reads into UMI consensus sequences, and MiXCR was used for V(D)J alignment. Vaccine-responding clonotypes were identified with edgeR using replicate PBMC samples, with FDR below 0.01 and a log2 fold change above 5 up to day 15 being required. Bulk clonotypes were assigned CD4 or CD8 identity according to which sequenced CD4 or CD8 repertoire held them at higher abundance. To estimate how each clone was distributed across memory phenotypes, clonotype frequencies in memory subsets were weighted by FACS-sorted cell numbers. Using fastp at Q25 and MiXCR, TCRdb reprocessed the public reads and kept productive beta chains. CDR3 protein duplicates are merged, each entry listing the most common genes and DNA. These V and J calls are TCRdb output, not the study's own analysis. The sample table holds tens of thousands of distinct CDR3 sequences, of which 4.5% to 7% were seen once. Jointly, the top ten make up about an eighth of the sample.

The entry originates in a study of T cells after yellow fever vaccination (dated by TCRdb to the late 2010s). Some background on the complete study: Staining for CD3, CD45RA, CCR7 and CD95 was used to sort memory subsets (EM, EMRA, CM and Tscm) on a BD FACS Aria III. Libraries from fractions with low cell numbers were prepared with the SMART-Seq v4 Ultra Low Input RNA kit. To track T-cell clones before and after primary and booster YFV17D yellow fever vaccination, bulk TCR alpha and beta repertoires were sequenced longitudinally. Two healthy male donors, one aged 18 to 29 and one aged 30 to 39 years, were included in the cohort. Blood was collected at multiple timepoints before and after primary and secondary immunization, and bulk PBMC replicates and cell subsets were isolated. Memory subsets were sorted on days 0, 15 and 45 and at 18 months following primary vaccination, and on days 0, 15 and 45 following the 30-year booster.

After removal of 5 bases from V and 5 bases from J, the junction retains 22 bases not matched to a gene. The CDR3 covers 19 residues, taking in both the cysteine and the phenylalanine. Solely the CDR3 DNA is kept, with 57 bases framed from the first base. CDR1 and CDR2 were assigned from the germline V gene as LGHNA and YNFKEQ. What the study reported, not specific to this receptor: Because abundant contaminating clonotypes from the bulk population could be contained in FACS-sorted repertoires, computational filtering was required. The secondary T-cell response was found to be weaker but faster than the primary response, with a peak reached on day 5 rather than on day 15. After the booster, most of the clones that had expanded following primary vaccination were detected again (almost 98% of CD4 and 88% of CD8), which suggests that memory was broadly maintained. Only two donors were included in the study, so the extent to which the findings can be generalized is limited. On day 0, almost all vaccine-responding clonotypes were found to be below detection in the sorted memory subsets. A small share of clonotypes occurred in both CD4 and CD8 compartments, likely arising from convergent recombination.

The material sequenced was PBMCs, either bulk or a sorted T-cell subset (CD4+, CD8+, memory, or dextramer-sorted; not recorded which), taken 15 days after the yellow fever booster vaccination. The sequence came from a man younger than 45 who received the YFV17D yellow fever vaccine. Rearrangement joined TRBV4-2 to TRBJ2-3, with TRBD2 identical over 7 junction bases. The sequence in DNA is TGTGCCAGCAGCGACCCCTTGAGGGGAAGGGGACTATCCTTAGATACGCAGTATTTT. This codes for CASSDPLRGRGLSLDTQYF.